The T cell receptor (beta chain) described here comes from a study of PD-L1 blockade in urothelial cancer. Across the whole study: Atezolizumab therapy began for patients in about 2014, dosed at 1,200 mg intravenously every 3 weeks. The median number of T cells present in blood samples was under 150,000. Most of the roughly 29 patients were men whose urothelial cancer was bladder-origin. Study findings and constraints: Improved survival was predicted by pretreatment blood TCR clonality below the median.

The data were produced by immunoSEQ multiplex PCR, yet TCRdb's version contains in-frame clones alone and is incomplete. The sample contains approximately 48,000 clones, less than 85% of which appear only once. Turning to this clone: The target antigen is unknown.

Deletions cut 0 bases from V and 7 bases from J, with 15 bases between. This CDR3 region has 16 residues. CDR1 and CDR2 (germline): MGHRA, YSYEKL. Time point indicated: pretreatment peripheral blood. The source was PBMCs, collected around atezolizumab (anti-PD-L1) treatment. This rearrangement joins TRBV4-1 to TRBJ2-2; the D gene is possibly TRBD1 (5 bases). The receptor was isolated from a man between 65 and 80 years old with urothelial cancer. The CDR3 is CASSQEGRAESGELFF. The CDR3 region has the DNA TGCGCCAGCAGCCAAGAAGGCAGGGCTGAGAGCGGGGAGCTGTTTTTT.